The entry below gives a single TCR beta chain sequence along with its context. The antigen is undetermined. This CDR3 comprises 17 residues. Germline values: CDR1 ENHRY, CDR2 SYGVKD. The V end was cut by 2 bases, the J end by 0 bases, with 14 bases between. The entry originates in a study of shared clonotypes between healthy human individuals. Whole-study context: Per donor, CD8 memory used one plate, CD8 naive used two, CD4 memory used three and CD4 naive used three. Study results and caveats: Estimated richness was generally greater in naive than memory subsets.

Clones were read by immunoSEQ multiplex PCR, and TCRdb kept only the in-frame ones, dropping some. Here the sample spans under 2,500,000 clones, approximately 96% being singletons. Investigators divided CD4+ cells into CD45RA+ naive and CD45RA-negative memory subsets. The V gene is TRBV10-3, the J gene TRBJ1-3; D is unresolved. This clonotype was sampled from a man aged 18 to 29 in good health. Sequencing used naive CD4+ T cells sorted from blood. The subset was: CD45RA+ positively selected. In nucleotides, the CDR3 is TGTGCCATCAGTGAGAGCAGGCTAGAAAACTCTGGAAACACCATATATTTT. This sequence encodes CAISESRLENSGNTIYF.